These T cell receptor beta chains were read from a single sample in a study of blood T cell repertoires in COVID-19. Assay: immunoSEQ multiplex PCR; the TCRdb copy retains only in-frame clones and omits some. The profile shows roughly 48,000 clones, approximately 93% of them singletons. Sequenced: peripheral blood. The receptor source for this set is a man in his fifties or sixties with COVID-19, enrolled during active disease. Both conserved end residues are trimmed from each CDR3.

CDR3: ASSIDKGPTYEQY
V: TRBV19

CDR3: ASSSGPLKPNQPQH
V: TRBV5-7

CDR3: ASSVAPNTEAF
V: TRBV9

CDR3: ASSLGGADTQY
V: TRBV5-1

CDR3: ASSLGQGRYNEQF
V: TRBV7-2

CDR3: ASSTSGSPYEQY
V: TRBV9

CDR3: ATMRGLDNSPLH
V: TRBV28

CDR3: ASSDRGLAGNEQF
V: TRBV2

CDR3: ASNRQGGGYT
V: TRBV6-5

CDR3: AWRTTGGNNGYT
V: TRBV30

CDR3: ASSQEATGELF
V: TRBV4-2

CDR3: ASSLKGAANEKLF
V: TRBV18

CDR3: ASSLTGESREQY
V: TRBV5-4

CDR3: ASMGVGGFEAF
V: TRBV19

CDR3: AWAGKYEQY
V: TRBV30

CDR3: ASSAWGGLRSYEQY
V: TRBV25-1

CDR3: ASSWNRGSYEQY
V: TRBV6-2/TRBV6-3

CDR3: ASRPQGTGGNTIY
V: TRBV6-2/TRBV6-3